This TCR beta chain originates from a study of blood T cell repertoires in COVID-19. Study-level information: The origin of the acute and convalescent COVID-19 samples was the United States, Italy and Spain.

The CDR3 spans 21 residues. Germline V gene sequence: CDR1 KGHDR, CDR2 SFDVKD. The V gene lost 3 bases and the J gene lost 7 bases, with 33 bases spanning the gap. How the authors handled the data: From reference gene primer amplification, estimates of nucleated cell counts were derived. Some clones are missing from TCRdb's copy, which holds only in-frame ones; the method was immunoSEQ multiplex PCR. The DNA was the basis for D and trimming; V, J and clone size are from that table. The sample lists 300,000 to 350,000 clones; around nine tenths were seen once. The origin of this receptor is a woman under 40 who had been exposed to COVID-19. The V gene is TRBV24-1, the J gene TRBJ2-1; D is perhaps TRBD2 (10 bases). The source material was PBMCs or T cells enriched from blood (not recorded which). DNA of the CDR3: TGTGCCACCAGTGATCCCGGACAGGGGAGGGCTAGCGGGAGAGGTAGGAATGAGCAGTTCTTC. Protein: CATSDPGQGRASGRGRNEQFF.